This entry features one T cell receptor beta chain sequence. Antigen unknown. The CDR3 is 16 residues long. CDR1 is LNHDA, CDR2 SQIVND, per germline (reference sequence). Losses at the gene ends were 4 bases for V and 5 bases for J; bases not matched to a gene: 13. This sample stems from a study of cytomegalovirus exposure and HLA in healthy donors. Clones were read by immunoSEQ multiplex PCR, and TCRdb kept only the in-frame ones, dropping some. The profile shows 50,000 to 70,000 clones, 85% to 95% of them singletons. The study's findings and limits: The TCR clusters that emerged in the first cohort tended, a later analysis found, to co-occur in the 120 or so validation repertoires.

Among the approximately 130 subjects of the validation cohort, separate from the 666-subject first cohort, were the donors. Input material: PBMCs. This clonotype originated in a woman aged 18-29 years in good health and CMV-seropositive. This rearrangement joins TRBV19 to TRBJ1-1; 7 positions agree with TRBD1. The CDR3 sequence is CASSRTSPGGDTEAFF. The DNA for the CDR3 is TGTGCCAGTAGTAGAACCTCCCCAGGGGGTGATACTGAAGCTTTCTTT.